A single sample gave rise to the 27 T cell receptor beta chains below, sequenced in a study of cytotoxic CD8 clonotypes in ibrutinib-treated CLL. The protocol was immunoSEQ multiplex PCR, while the TCRdb copy is restricted to in-frame clones and leaves out a portion. The data show about 68,000 clones, with 68% seen just once and about 5.7% held by the top ten. The source material was PBMCs, sampled after 12 months of ibrutinib treatment. These receptors all come from a human donor with chronic lymphocytic leukemia.

This rearrangement joins TRBV7-6 to TRBJ2-1; 13 nucleotides agree with TRBD2. The germline V gene encodes CDR1 SGHVS and CDR2 FNYEAQ. The CDR3 is 20 residues long. The V and J ends lost 1 base and 4 bases, in that order; junction bases with no gene match: 13. The CDR3 nucleotides read TGTGCCAGCAGCTTAGTGACCCCTGAGGGACTAGCGGGGAGATACAATGAGCAGTTCTTC. Protein product: CASSLVTPEGLAGRYNEQFF. Based on the CDR3 plus reference TRBV7-6 and TRBJ2-1, the full variable domain is GAGVSQSPRYKVTKRGQDVALRCDPISGHVSLYWYRQALGQGPEFLTYFNYEAQQDKSGLPNDRFSAERPEGSISTLTIQRTEQRDSAMYRCASSLVTPEGLAGRYNEQFFGPGTRLTVL.

CDR3 in DNA: TGTGCCAGCAGCTACCGGACAGGTCGGGGGCAGCCCCAGCATTTT. Translation: CASSYRTGRGQPQHF. The rearrangement uses TRBV7-2 and TRBJ1-5; the match to TRBD1 covers 7 bases. The junction had 10 bases not matched to a gene; V was cut back by 4 bases and J by 7 bases. The CDR3 consists of 15 residues. Germline V gene sequence: CDR1 SGHTA, CDR2 FQGNSA.

The gene calls are TRBV5-1 and TRBJ2-1; perhaps D is TRBD1 or TRBD2 (6 bases each). The CDR3 length is 16 residues. Trimming took off 4 bases at V and 6 bases at J, with 20 bases between the two ends. Germline V gene lookup returns CDR1 SGHRS and CDR2 YFSETQ. The CDR3 is CASSPLLGGEFNEQFF. In nucleotides, the CDR3 is TGCGCCAGCAGCCCACTGTTGGGGGGCGAATTCAATGAGCAGTTCTTC.

The sample holds a few counts of this clone. J is TRBJ2-7 and V is TRBV14; D perhaps matches TRBD2 (5 bases). There are 15 residues in the CDR3. V was cut by 4 bases and J by 6 bases, with 19 bases left in between. Germline assignment: CDR1 SGHDN and CDR2 FVKESK. In DNA, the CDR3 is TGTGCCAGCAGCCGCGTCGTAGGCCCCCGGGGCGAGCAGTACTTC. The encoded protein is CASSRVVGPRGEQYF. Based on the CDR3 plus reference TRBV14 and TRBJ2-7, the full variable domain is EAGVTQFPSHSVIEKGQTVTLRCDPISGHDNLYWYRRVMGKEIKFLLHFVKESKQDESGMPNNRFLAERTGGTYSTLKVQPAELEDSGVYFCASSRVVGPRGEQYFGPGTRLTVT.

The J gene is TRBJ2-4, the V gene TRBV14; D could derive from TRBD1 or TRBD2 (5 bases each). The germline V gene encodes CDR1 SGHDN and CDR2 FVKESK. This CDR3 is built from 20 residues. V lost 1 base and J lost 0, with 22 bases in between. The CDR3 sequence is CASSQAREGLTGEAKNIQYF. CDR3 in DNA: TGTGCCAGCAGCCAAGCCCGAGAGGGGTTAACTGGGGAAGCCAAAAACATTCAGTACTTC.

Here the CDR3 DNA reads TGTGCCAGCAGCACCAGCGGGGGGACCTACGAGCAGTACTTC. Its translation is CASSTSGGTYEQYF. J is TRBJ2-7 and V is TRBV5-4; 9 positions match TRBD2. The CDR3 loop spans 14 amino acids. V dropped 4 bases and J dropped 2; count of bases not matched to a gene: 4. The V gene's germline CDR1 is SGHNT and CDR2 YYREEE (reference sequence). Drawing the rest from reference TRBV5-4 and TRBJ2-7, the complete variable domain is ETGVTQSPTHLIKTRGQQVTLRCSSQSGHNTVSWYQQALGQGPQFIFQYYREEENGRGNFPPRFSGLQFPNYSSELNVNALELDDSALYLCASSTSGGTYEQYFGPGTRLTVT.

This chain uses TRBV12-5 with TRBJ1-2; D remains unclear. The CDR3 consists of 12 residues. Looked up from germline, CDR1 is LGHNT and CDR2 is FRNRAP. The germline V and J ends were trimmed by 1 base and 7 bases, with 7 bases remaining between them. The CDR3 coding sequence is TGTGCTAGTGGTTTGGGAGTCTTTGGCTACACCTTC. Amino acid sequence: CASGLGVFGYTF. The full variable domain, its missing parts supplied by reference TRBV12-5 and TRBJ1-2, is DARVTQTPRHKVTEMGQEVTMRCQPILGHNTVFWYRQTMMQGLELLAYFRNRAPLDDSGMPKDRFSAEMPDATLATLKIQPSEPRDSAVYFCASGLGVFGYTFGSGTRLTVV.

The chain joins TRBV5-6 to TRBJ1-1; D not resolved. CDR3 length: 15 residues. The germline V gene encodes CDR1 SGHDT and CDR2 YYEEEE. V lost 4 bases and J 0 bases, leaving 13 bases between the germline ends. The CDR3 reads CASSTPRPLNTEAFF. CDR3 in DNA: TGTGCCAGCAGCACCCCACGACCCCTGAACACTGAAGCTTTCTTT.

The table lists this clone with a few counts. The gene calls are TRBV9 and TRBJ1-2, with D perhaps TRBD1 (6 bases). Deletions cut 3 bases from V and 4 bases from J, with 10 bases between. The CDR3 contains 13 residues. Germline-derived CDR1 and CDR2 are SGDLS and YYNGEE. The CDR3 region has the DNA TGTGCCAGCAGCGAGGGACAAGCCTATGGCTACACCTTC. This codes for CASSEGQAYGYTF. Full variable domain (missing parts from reference TRBV9 and TRBJ1-2): DSGVTQTPKHLITATGQRVTLRCSPRSGDLSVYWYQQSLDQGLQFLIQYYNGEERAKGNILERFSAQQFPDLHSELNLSSLELGDSALYFCASSEGQAYGYTFGSGTRLTVV.

This chain connects TRBV4-3 to TRBJ1-3, with D possibly TRBD1 on 6 matching bases. Germline V gene data show CDR1 as LGHNA and CDR2 as YSLEER. The V gene lost 4 bases and the J gene lost 0 bases, with 16 bases spanning the gap. This CDR3 has 17 residues. Here the CDR3 reads CASSPGTQGNSGNTIYF. CDR3 DNA sequence: TGCGCCAGCAGCCCTGGAACACAGGGAAACTCTGGAAACACCATATATTTT.

V and J are TRBV19 and TRBJ2-1, with 8 nucleotides matching TRBD2. Germline CDR1 LNHDA, CDR2 SQIVND (reference sequence). V trimming: 7 bases; J trimming: 1 base; junction bases outside the gene matches: 6. The length of the CDR3 is 15 residues. The CDR3 coding sequence is TGTGCCAGTAAAAGAAGCGGGGGATCCTACAATGAGCAGTTCTTC. As protein: CASKRSGGSYNEQFF.

The V and J genes are TRBV14 and TRBJ1-3; a weak D match, TRBD1 (6 bases). In germline, CDR1 is SGHDN, CDR2 FVKESK. The CDR3 covers 17 residues. V was trimmed by 7 bases and J by 0 bases, leaving 19 bases between them. CDR3 residues: CASTLSGGLSSGNTIYF. Written as DNA, the CDR3 is TGTGCCAGCACCCTAAGTGGGGGGCTCTCCTCTGGAAACACCATATATTTT. Drawing the rest from reference TRBV14 and TRBJ1-3, the complete variable domain is EAGVTQFPSHSVIEKGQTVTLRCDPISGHDNLYWYRRVMGKEIKFLLHFVKESKQDESGMPNNRFLAERTGGTYSTLKVQPAELEDSGVYFCASTLSGGLSSGNTIYFGEGSWLTVV.

This clone was observed a few times. This chain links TRBV27 with TRBJ1-2; 9 nucleotides agree with TRBD1. Germline-derived CDR1 and CDR2 are MNHEY and SMNVEV (reference sequence). Germline trimming cut 4 bases from V and 4 bases from J; bases unmatched to any gene: 16. The CDR3 spans 18 residues. Here the CDR3 DNA reads TGTGCCAGCAGTTCTACCGGGACAGGGCTTCAAAGGGCCTATGGCTACACCTTC. Its translation is CASSSTGTGLQRAYGYTF.

The rearrangement links TRBV18 to TRBJ1-6, with TRBD1 matching 10 bases. Trimming cost V 3 bases and J 1 base; bases outside gene matches: 9. The CDR3 contains 19 residues. Germline V gene lookup returns CDR1 KGHSH and CDR2 LQKENI. The CDR3 DNA reads TGTGCCAGCTCACCTATCCCGGGACAGGGGCTATCCTATAATTCACCCCTCCACTTT. Its protein product is CASSPIPGQGLSYNSPLHF.

The rearrangement links TRBV12-5 to TRBJ1-5; D unresolved. V was cut by 1 base and J by 0 bases, with 13 bases left in between. The germline gives CDR1 LGHNT, CDR2 FRNRAP. CDR3 length equals 17 residues. The CDR3 loop reads CASGLATLPVSNQPQHF. The CDR3 nucleotides are TGTGCTAGTGGTTTGGCCACCCTGCCAGTTAGCAATCAGCCCCAGCATTTT.

In this sample, this clone turned up once. The chain is built from TRBV7-3 and TRBJ2-7, with 12 nucleotides matching TRBD2. The CDR3 sequence is 15 residues long. V was clipped by 5 bases and J by 7 bases; unmatched bases: 9. In germline, CDR1 is SGHTA, CDR2 FQGTGA. The CDR3 is CASSPSSGGGSEQYF. CDR3 bases: TGTGCCAGCAGCCCCTCTAGCGGGGGGGGCAGTGAGCAGTACTTC.

The V gene is TRBV18, the J gene TRBJ1-5; the D gene is possibly TRBD1 (5 bases). Germline V gene sequence: CDR1 KGHSH, CDR2 LQKENI. The ends were cut back, 10 bases at V and 0 bases at J, with 10 bases in the middle. This CDR3 is built from 13 residues. The CDR3 is CATRGDSNQPQHF. In DNA, the CDR3 is TGTGCCACCCGGGGGGATAGCAATCAGCCCCAGCATTTT.

This clone has more than one count but fewer than ten. The V call is TRBV6-6, the J call TRBJ1-2; maybe TRBD1 (6 bases). Germline V CDR1 and CDR2: MNHNY, SVGAGI (reference sequence). This CDR3 region has 16 residues. V lost 2 bases, J lost 3 bases, and 16 bases lay in between. Written as DNA, the CDR3 is TGTGCCAGCAGTTACGGAATGAACAGGGAACACTATGGCTACACCTTC. Its protein is CASSYGMNREHYGYTF.

The chain carries TRBV25-1 and TRBJ1-4; 8 bases agree with TRBD1. This CDR3 comprises 16 residues. CDR1 is MGHDK, CDR2 SYGVNS, per germline. Trimming at V came to 4 bases and at J to 3 bases, leaving 7 bases not matched to a gene. CDR3 in amino acids: CASSVGQESSNEKLFF. The CDR3 DNA reads as TGTGCCAGCAGTGTGGGACAGGAGAGTTCTAATGAAAAACTGTTTTTT.

The chain recombines TRBV9 with TRBJ2-7; TRBD1 aligns across 8 bases. J lost 1 base, V lost 0 bases, and 3 bases had no gene match. Germline loops: CDR1 SGDLS, CDR2 YYNGEE. The CDR3 totals 15 residues. CDR3 sequence (DNA): TGTGCCAGCAGCGTAGGGGGACAGGTATCCTACGAGCAGTACTTC. Its translation is CASSVGGQVSYEQYF.

The chain joins TRBV15 to TRBJ2-7; D is ambiguous. The CDR3 covers 16 residues. Germline CDR1 and CDR2: LNHNV and YYDKDF (reference sequence). Trimming pared 0 bases from V and 5 bases from J, leaving 17 bases between. CDR3: CATSRDLVALVNEQYF. In nucleotides, the CDR3 is TGTGCCACCAGCAGAGACTTGGTGGCCCTCGTGAACGAGCAGTACTTC.

This chain uses TRBV7-2 with TRBJ2-5; no firm D call. The CDR3 length is 15 residues. The V and J ends lost 1 base and 5 bases respectively, with 14 bases between them. CDR1 and CDR2 from the germline V gene are SGHTA and FQGNSA. CDR3 residues: CASSLDPTVGETQYF. The CDR3 nucleotides are TGTGCCAGCAGCTTAGACCCGACCGTGGGGGAGACCCAGTACTTC.

The chain has TRBV4-1 and TRBJ2-7; possibly TRBD1 for D (6 bases). Trimming cost V 1 base and J 5 bases, with 18 bases left between them. CDR1 is MGHRA, CDR2 YSYEKL, per germline. The length of the CDR3 is 16 residues. Written as DNA, the CDR3 is TGCGCCAGCAGCCAAGGGTGGGGGCAGGGCCTAAACGAGCAGTACTTC. This sequence encodes CASSQGWGQGLNEQYF.

The sample holds a few counts of this clone. CDR3 DNA: TGCGCCAGCAGCGCTATGGGGGCGCATGGCTACACCTTC. This gives the protein CASSAMGAHGYTF. V usage is TRBV5-1 and J usage is TRBJ1-2; perhaps TRBD1 as D (6 bases). Germline V gives CDR1 SGHRS, CDR2 YFSETQ. This CDR3 comprises 13 residues. V was clipped by 4 bases and J by 6 bases, with 13 bases between them.

The chain employs TRBV5-4 and TRBJ2-7; D tentatively reads TRBD1 or TRBD2 (6 bases each). The CDR3 has 16 residues. Germline V gene sequence: CDR1 SGHNT, CDR2 YYREEE (reference sequence). Trimming left V 0 bases short and J 1 base short, with 14 bases between. The CDR3 loop reads CASSLGFGGLSYEQYF. CDR3 bases: TGTGCCAGCAGCTTGGGGTTCGGGGGCCTATCCTACGAGCAGTACTTC.

The chain links TRBV30 to TRBJ1-2; D is ambiguous. CDR1 and CDR2 (germline): GTSNPN, SVGIG (reference sequence). The CDR3 consists of 11 residues. The V end lost 0 bases, the J end lost 8 bases, and 7 bases lay between the germline ends. Here the CDR3 DNA reads TGTGCCTGGAGTGTACAGTTGGGCTACACCTTC. This codes for CAWSVQLGYTF.

The V gene is TRBV19, the J gene TRBJ2-1; tentative D call: TRBD1 (6 bases). The germline V gene has CDR1 LNHDA and CDR2 SQIVND (reference sequence). The CDR3 runs 17 residues. The germline V and J ends were trimmed by 2 bases and 8 bases, with 22 bases remaining between them. The CDR3 here is CASSISRIQLGADEQFF. CDR3 in DNA: TGTGCCAGTAGTATATCCAGAATACAGTTGGGGGCCGATGAGCAGTTCTTC.